This paragraph covers one T cell receptor (beta chain) sequence. Its specificity is not known. This sample is part of a study of radiation and T cells in renal cell carcinoma. Time point indicated: blood 4 weeks post-SBRT, at nephrectomy. Treatment defined: 15 Gy SBRT to primary tumor, nephrectomy 4 weeks later. Nephrectomy followed 15 Gy stereotactic body radiation by 4 weeks. Clear cell pathology was present in this patient's renal cell carcinoma. Here immunoSEQ multiplex PCR was the method, and the copy in TCRdb shows in-frame clones only, minus some. The table records over 120,000 clones, approximately 86% of them present only once. Study-level results: In blood, top tumor clones expanded by 2 weeks, shrinking by 4. Pretreatment tumor biopsies were lacking, so baseline clonotypes are unknown.

Trimming shortened V by 5 bases and J by 7 bases, and 11 bases separated the two germline ends. The CDR3 length is 11 residues. Germline lookup yields CDR1 DFQATT and CDR2 SNEGSKA (reference sequence). The chain couples TRBV20-1 to TRBJ1-2; D unresolved. The receptor comes from a woman in her 50s with renal cell carcinoma. Material: blood, obtained from a patient whose treatment included radiotherapy and nephrectomy. The CDR3 reads CSAPHTGGYTF. In DNA, the CDR3 is TGCAGTGCTCCCCACACGGGTGGCTACACCTTC.